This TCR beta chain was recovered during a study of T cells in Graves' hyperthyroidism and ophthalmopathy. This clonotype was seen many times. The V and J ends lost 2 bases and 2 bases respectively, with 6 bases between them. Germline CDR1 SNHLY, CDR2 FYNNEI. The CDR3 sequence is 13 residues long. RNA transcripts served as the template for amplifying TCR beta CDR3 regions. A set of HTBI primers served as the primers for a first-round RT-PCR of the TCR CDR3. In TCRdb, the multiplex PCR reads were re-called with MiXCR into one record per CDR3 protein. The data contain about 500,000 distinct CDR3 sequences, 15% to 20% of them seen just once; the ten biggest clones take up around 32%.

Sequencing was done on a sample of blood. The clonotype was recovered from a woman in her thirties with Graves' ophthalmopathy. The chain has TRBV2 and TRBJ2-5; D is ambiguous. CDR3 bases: TGTGCCAGCAGTGAACAAGGTCAAGAGACCCAGTACTTC. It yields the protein CASSEQGQETQYF.